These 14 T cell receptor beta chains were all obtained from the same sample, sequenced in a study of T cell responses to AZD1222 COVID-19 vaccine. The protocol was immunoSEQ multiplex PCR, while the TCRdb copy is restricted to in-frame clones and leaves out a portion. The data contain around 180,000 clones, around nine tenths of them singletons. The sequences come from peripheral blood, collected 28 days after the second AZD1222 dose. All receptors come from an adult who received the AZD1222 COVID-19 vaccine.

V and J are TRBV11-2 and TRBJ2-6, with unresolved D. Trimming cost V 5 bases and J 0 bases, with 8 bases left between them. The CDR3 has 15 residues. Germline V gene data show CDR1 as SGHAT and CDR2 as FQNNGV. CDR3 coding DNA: TGTGCCAGCAGCCGGATAGGCTCTGGGGCCAACGTCCTGACTTTC. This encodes CASSRIGSGANVLTF.

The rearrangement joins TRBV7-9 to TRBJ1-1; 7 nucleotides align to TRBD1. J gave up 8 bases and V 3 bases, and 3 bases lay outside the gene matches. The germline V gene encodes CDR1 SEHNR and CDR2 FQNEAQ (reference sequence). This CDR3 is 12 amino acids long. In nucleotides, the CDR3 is TGTGCCAGCAGCTTCCCAGGGGGGGAAGCTTTCTTT. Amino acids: CASSFPGGEAFF.

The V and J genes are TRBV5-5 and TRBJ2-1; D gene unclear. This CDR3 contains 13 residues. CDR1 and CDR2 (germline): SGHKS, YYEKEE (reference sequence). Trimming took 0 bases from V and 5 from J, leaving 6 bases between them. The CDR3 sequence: CASSLVGNNEQFF. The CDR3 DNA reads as TGTGCCAGCAGCTTGGTGGGTAACAATGAGCAGTTCTTC.

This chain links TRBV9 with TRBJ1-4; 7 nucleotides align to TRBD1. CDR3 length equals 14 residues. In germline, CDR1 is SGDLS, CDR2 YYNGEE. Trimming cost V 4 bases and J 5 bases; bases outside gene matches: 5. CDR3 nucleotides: TGTGCCAGCAGCCTCGACAGGGAAAATGAAAAACTGTTTTTT. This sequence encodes CASSLDRENEKLFF.

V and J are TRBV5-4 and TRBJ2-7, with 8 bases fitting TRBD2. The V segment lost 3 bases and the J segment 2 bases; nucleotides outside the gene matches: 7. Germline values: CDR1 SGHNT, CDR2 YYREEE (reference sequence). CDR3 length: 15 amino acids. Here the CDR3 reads CASSWGYGRAYEQYF. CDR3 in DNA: TGTGCCAGCAGCTGGGGTTACGGGAGGGCCTACGAGCAGTACTTC.

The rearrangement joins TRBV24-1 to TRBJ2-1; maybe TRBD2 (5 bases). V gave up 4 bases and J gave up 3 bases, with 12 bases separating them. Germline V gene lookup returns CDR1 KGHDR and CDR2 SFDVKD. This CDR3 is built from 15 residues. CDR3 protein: CATSEGDWNYNEQFF. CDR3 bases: TGTGCCACCAGTGAGGGAGACTGGAACTACAATGAGCAGTTCTTC.

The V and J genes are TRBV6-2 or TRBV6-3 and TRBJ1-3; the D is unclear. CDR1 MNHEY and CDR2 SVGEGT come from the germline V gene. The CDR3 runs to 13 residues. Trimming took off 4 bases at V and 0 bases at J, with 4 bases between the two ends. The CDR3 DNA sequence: TGTGCCAGCAGTTGGAGCTCTGGAAACACCATATATTTT. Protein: CASSWSSGNTIYF.

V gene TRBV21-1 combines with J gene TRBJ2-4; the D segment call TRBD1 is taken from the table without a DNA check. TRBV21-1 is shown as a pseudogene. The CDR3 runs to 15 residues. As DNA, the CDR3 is TGTGCCAGCAGCCCAAGAGGACAGGGCAAAAACATTCAGTACTTC. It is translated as CASSPRGQGKNIQYF.

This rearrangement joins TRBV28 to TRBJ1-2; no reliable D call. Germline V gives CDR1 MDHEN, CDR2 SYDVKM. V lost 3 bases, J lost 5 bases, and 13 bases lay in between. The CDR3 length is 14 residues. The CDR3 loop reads CASSLGTSRYGYTF. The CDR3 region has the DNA TGTGCCAGCAGTTTGGGCACCTCACGATATGGCTACACCTTC.

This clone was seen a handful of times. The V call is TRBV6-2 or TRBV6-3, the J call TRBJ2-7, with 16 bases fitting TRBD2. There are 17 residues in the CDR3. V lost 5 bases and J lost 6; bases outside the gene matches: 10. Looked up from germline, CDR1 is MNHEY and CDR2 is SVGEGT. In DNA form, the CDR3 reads TGTGCCAGCAGTCTTAACCTTGGGACTAGCGGGAGGGGCGAGCAGTACTTC. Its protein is CASSLNLGTSGRGEQYF.

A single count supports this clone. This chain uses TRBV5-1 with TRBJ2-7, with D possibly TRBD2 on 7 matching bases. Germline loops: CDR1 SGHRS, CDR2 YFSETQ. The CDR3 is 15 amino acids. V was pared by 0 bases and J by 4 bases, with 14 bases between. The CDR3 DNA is TGCGCCAGCAGCTTGGAGGGGGGGACCCTTTACGAGCAGTACTTC. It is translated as CASSLEGGTLYEQYF. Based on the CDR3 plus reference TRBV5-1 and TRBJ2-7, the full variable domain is KAGVTQTPRYLIKTRGQQVTLSCSPISGHRSVSWYQQTPGQGLQFLFEYFSETQRNKGNFPGRFSGRQFSNSRSEMNVSTLELGDSALYLCASSLEGGTLYEQYFGPGTRLTVT.

The CDR3 sequence is CASQIGTGTGELFF. As DNA, the CDR3 is TGTGCCAGTCAGATTGGGACGGGCACCGGGGAGCTGTTTTTT. The chain is built from TRBV7-2 and TRBJ2-2; D tentatively fits TRBD1 or TRBD2 (5 bases each). The ends were cut back, 9 bases at V and 4 bases at J, with 15 bases in the middle. Germline V lookup: CDR1 SGHTA, CDR2 FQGNSA. The CDR3 has 14 amino acids.

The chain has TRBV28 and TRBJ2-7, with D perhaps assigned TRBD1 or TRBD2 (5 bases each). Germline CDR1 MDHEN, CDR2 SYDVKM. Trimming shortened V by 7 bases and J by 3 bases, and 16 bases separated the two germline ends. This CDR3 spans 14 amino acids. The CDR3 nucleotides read TGTGCCAGCACGACCGGGACGAGGCTCTACGAGCAGTACTTC. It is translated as CASTTGTRLYEQYF.

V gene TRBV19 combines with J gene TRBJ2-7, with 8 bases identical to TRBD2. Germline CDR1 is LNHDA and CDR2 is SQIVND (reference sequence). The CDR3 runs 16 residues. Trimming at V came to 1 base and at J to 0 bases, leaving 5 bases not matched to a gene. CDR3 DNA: TGTGCCAGTAGTATAGGAGCGGGGGAGCCCTCCTACGAGCAGTACTTC. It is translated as CASSIGAGEPSYEQYF.